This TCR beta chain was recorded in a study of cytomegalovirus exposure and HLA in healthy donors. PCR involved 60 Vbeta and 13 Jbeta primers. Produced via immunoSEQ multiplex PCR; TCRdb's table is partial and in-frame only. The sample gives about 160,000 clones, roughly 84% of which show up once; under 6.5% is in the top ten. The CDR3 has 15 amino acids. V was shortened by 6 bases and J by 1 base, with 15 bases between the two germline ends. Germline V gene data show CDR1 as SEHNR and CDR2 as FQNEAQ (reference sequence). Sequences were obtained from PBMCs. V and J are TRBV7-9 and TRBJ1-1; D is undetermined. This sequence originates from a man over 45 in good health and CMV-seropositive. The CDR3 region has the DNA TGTGCCAGCAGTCAAAGCGGACGGGGGAACACTGAAGCTTTCTTT. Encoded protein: CASSQSGRGNTEAFF.